The clone carrying this TCR beta chain was found many times. The antigen remains unidentified. Sorted naive CD8 T cells, 20,000 to 1,000,000, were sequenced from 10%, 30% or 50% RNA. Naive CD8 T cells, phenotype CD8+CD4-CCR7+CD45RA+, were sorted. The germline V gene has CDR1 SEHNR and CDR2 FQNEAQ (reference sequence). The CDR3 totals 15 residues. Trimming removed 5 bases from V and 8 bases from J; junction bases left unmatched: 8. Preparation methods for the bulk TCR libraries were those previously described, with listed TCR primers. Via MiXCR, TCRdb re-called the PCR reads, giving one row per CDR3 protein. The sample includes hundreds of thousands of distinct CDR3 sequences, over 25% of them seen just once. The data originate from a study of molecular identifiers for immune sequencing clone quantification. Study findings and constraints: In naive cells, under 1% of molecules belonged to clones above 20 RNA copies, against over 98% in effector cells.

V gene TRBV7-9 combines with J gene TRBJ2-1, with 11 bases that match TRBD2. The TCR was taken from a human donor in good health. Some libraries in this study had Jurkat cell RNA spiked in. The sequencing input was naive CD8+ T cells from blood, with Jurkat cell RNA spiked in. Subset of the sample: FACS-sorted CD8+CD4-CCR7+CD45RA+ naive T cells. DNA for the CDR3: TGTGCCAGCAGCACTAGCGGGAGCCTATTCTATGAGCAGTTCTTC. It translates to CASSTSGSLFYEQFF.